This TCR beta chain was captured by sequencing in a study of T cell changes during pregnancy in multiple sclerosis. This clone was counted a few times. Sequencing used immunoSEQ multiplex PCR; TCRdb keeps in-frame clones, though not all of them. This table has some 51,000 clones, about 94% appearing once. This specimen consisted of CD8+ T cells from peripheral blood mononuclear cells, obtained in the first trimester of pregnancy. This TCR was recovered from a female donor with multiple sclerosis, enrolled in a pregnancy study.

In DNA, the CDR3 is TGTGCCAGCAGCGTAGGCGAGAGTGAAGCTTTCTTT. This encodes CASSVGESEAFF. This chain uses TRBV9 with TRBJ1-1; D not certain. V was trimmed by 0 bases and J by 7 bases, leaving 7 bases between them. The germline V gene encodes CDR1 SGDLS and CDR2 YYNGEE. The CDR3 consists of 12 residues.